This T cell receptor (beta chain) was recorded in a study of blood T cell repertoires in COVID-19. The wider study: PBMCs, B-cell-depleted T cells, or T cells were the source of the cDNA or gDNA that made up the material.

Profiling relied on immunoSEQ multiplex PCR, and the TCRdb table lists in-frame clones only, not all of them. The sample includes some 170,000 clones, 75% to 85% of them seen just once. This clone was seen a single time. Germline CDR1 reads MRHNA; CDR2 reads SNTAGT. V lost 3 bases and J 3 bases, leaving 9 bases between the germline ends. The CDR3 sequence is 13 residues long. Source material: peripheral blood. The chain recombines TRBV6-4 with TRBJ2-7; no clear D. This receptor was taken from a human donor in a cohort sampled during active COVID-19. The CDR3 bases are TGTGCCAGCAGTGAGGAGATTAACTACGAGCAGTACTTC. Residues: CASSEEINYEQYF.